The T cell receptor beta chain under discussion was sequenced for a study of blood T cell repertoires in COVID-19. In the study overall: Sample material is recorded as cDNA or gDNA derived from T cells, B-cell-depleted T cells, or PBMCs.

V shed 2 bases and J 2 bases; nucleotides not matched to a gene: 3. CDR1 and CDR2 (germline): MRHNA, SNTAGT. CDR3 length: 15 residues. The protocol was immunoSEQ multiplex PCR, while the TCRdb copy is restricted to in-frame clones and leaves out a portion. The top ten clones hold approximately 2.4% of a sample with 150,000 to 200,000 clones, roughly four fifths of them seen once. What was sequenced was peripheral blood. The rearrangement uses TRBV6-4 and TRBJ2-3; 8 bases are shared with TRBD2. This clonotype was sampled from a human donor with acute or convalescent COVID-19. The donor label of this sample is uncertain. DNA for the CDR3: TGTGCCAGCAGTGACCGGGAGGGCCACACAGATACGCAGTATTTT. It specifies CASSDREGHTDTQYF.